One sample yielded the 12 T cell receptor beta chains listed below, sequenced in a study of T cell responses to AZD1222 COVID-19 vaccine. The method was immunoSEQ multiplex PCR; TCRdb's version includes in-frame clones alone and lacks a portion of them. The sample yields roughly 170,000 clones, roughly 94% seen once. Specimen: peripheral blood, collected 28 days after the second AZD1222 dose. The receptors shown here come from an adult who received the AZD1222 COVID-19 vaccine.

This sequence joins TRBV9 and TRBJ2-3; TRBD2 agrees at 7 bases. This CDR3 spans 12 amino acids. After removal of 0 bases from V and 8 bases from J, the junction contained 0 bases not matched to a gene. From germline, CDR1 is SGDLS and CDR2 YYNGEE. CDR3 in DNA: TGTGCCAGCAGCGTAGGGGAGGGTACGCAGTATTTT. It encodes CASSVGEGTQYF.

J is TRBJ1-3 and V is TRBV12-5, with unresolved D. V was clipped by 5 bases and J by 4 bases, with 12 bases between them. Germline CDR1 LGHNT, CDR2 FRNRAP. The CDR3 contains 14 residues. CDR3 DNA: TGTGCTAGTGGTCTAGCAAGGCCGGGAAACACCATATATTTT. Protein: CASGLARPGNTIYF.

The V gene is TRBV11-3, the J gene TRBJ1-1; D unresolved. Germline V gives CDR1 SGHNT, CDR2 YENEEA. The CDR3 extends over 11 amino acids. Trimming shortened V by 6 bases and J by 1 base, and 3 bases separated the two germline ends. DNA of the CDR3: TGTGCCAGCAGAAGGAACACTGAAGCTTTCTTT. Protein product: CASRRNTEAFF.

The CDR3 spells CASSEGFGGLARPSAKNIQYF. CDR3 nucleotides: TGTGCCAGCAGTGAAGGGTTCGGGGGACTAGCGAGACCTTCAGCCAAAAACATTCAGTACTTC. The genes are TRBV2 and TRBJ2-4; 10 bases fit TRBD2. J lost 0 bases, V lost 1 base, and 15 bases had no gene match. CDR1 and CDR2 from the germline V gene are SNHLY and FYNNEI. The CDR3 covers 21 residues.

This clone appeared once. This chain joins TRBV28 and TRBJ1-5; TRBD1 matches 8 bases. J was trimmed by 6 bases and V by 4 bases; bases with no gene match: 11. CDR3 size: 16 residues. Germline values: CDR1 MDHEN, CDR2 SYDVKM. CDR3 nucleotides: TGTGCCAGCAGTTCTCCCGGACAGGGCGGGAGTCAGCCCCAGCATTTT. This translates into CASSSPGQGGSQPQHF.

The V gene is TRBV7-9, the J gene TRBJ2-6; possible D gene TRBD2, 6 bases. Per the germline V gene, CDR1 is SEHNR and CDR2 is FQNEAQ (reference sequence). The germline V and J ends were trimmed by 6 bases and 4 bases, with 19 bases remaining between them. This CDR3 region has 17 residues. CDR3 in amino acids: CASSRPWRGTGANVLTF. The CDR3 DNA is TGTGCCAGCAGTCGACCATGGCGGGGAACAGGGGCCAACGTCCTGACTTTC.

The J gene is TRBJ2-1, the V gene TRBV4-1, with TRBD2 as a possible D gene (7 bases). The CDR3 consists of 17 residues. The germline gives CDR1 MGHRA, CDR2 YSYEKL. Trimming shortened V by 1 base and J by 4 bases, and 17 bases separated the two germline ends. The CDR3 DNA reads TGCGCCAGCAGCCAAGTAGGAGGGGGGGCCTCTTACAATGAGCAGTTCTTC. Translation: CASSQVGGGASYNEQFF.

The chain employs TRBV28 and TRBJ1-5, with 7 bases that match TRBD1. The germline V gene has CDR1 MDHEN and CDR2 SYDVKM. V lost 6 bases to trimming and J lost 6 bases; unmatched junction nucleotides: 8. This CDR3 has 14 amino acids. The CDR3 loop is CASRTGLGGQPQHF. The CDR3, as DNA: TGTGCCAGCAGGACAGGGCTTGGGGGTCAGCCCCAGCATTTT.

V usage is TRBV5-4 and J usage is TRBJ1-2; 7 bases are shared with TRBD1. V was clipped by 4 bases and J by 5 bases; unmatched bases: 11. The CDR3 consists of 15 residues. CDR1 SGHNT and CDR2 YYREEE come from the germline V gene (reference sequence). CDR3 DNA: TGTGCCAGCAGCCGTACCGGGACAGACTCATATGGCTACACCTTC. Translation: CASSRTGTDSYGYTF.

This chain links TRBV5-6 with TRBJ2-7; D assignment may be TRBD1 or TRBD2 (5 bases each). The CDR3 consists of 12 residues. Germline V gene sequence: CDR1 SGHDT, CDR2 YYEEEE. With 4 bases removed from V and 2 bases from J, the gap between germline ends came to 7 bases. The CDR3 DNA reads as TGTGCCAGCAGCGGGGACCCCTACGAGCAGTACTTC. As protein: CASSGDPYEQYF.

The chain uses TRBV6-1 and TRBJ2-2; 16 positions match TRBD2. Germline lookup yields CDR1 MNHNS and CDR2 SASEGT. With V trimmed by 2 bases and J by 6 bases, 12 bases remained unmatched. CDR3 length: 20 residues. The CDR3 here is CASSEPNPGLAGGPSGELFF. In nucleotides, the CDR3 is TGTGCCAGCAGTGAACCCAATCCGGGACTAGCGGGAGGGCCCTCCGGGGAGCTGTTTTTT.

This rearrangement joins TRBV27 to TRBJ1-5; D not resolved. Germline V gives CDR1 MNHEY, CDR2 SMNVEV (reference sequence). V was clipped by 5 bases and J by 5 bases, with 10 bases between them. The CDR3 is 13 residues long. CDR3 sequence (DNA): TGTGCCAGCAGTCGCTCGCAGGATCAGCCCCAGCATTTT. This gives the protein CASSRSQDQPQHF.